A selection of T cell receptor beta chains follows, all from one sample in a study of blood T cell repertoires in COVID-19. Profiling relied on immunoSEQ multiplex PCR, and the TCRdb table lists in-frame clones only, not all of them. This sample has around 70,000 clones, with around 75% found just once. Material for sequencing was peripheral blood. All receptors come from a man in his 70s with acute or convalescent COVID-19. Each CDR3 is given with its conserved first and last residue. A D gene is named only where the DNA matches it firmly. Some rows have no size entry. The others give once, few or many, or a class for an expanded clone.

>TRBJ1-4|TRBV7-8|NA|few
CASSSFTPPSEKLFF
TGTGCCAGCAGCTCATTTACACCCCCTTCTGAAAAACTGTTTTTT
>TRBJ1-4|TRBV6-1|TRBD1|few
CASSEVTGATNEKLFF
TGTGCCAGCAGTGAAGTTACAGGGGCCACTAATGAAAAACTGTTTTTT
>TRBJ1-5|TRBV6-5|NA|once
CASRPHGGWEHF
TGTGCCAGCAGGCCTCATGGCGGGTGGGAGCATTTT
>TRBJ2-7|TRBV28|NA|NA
CASSPVGSGYEQYF
TGTGCCAGCAGTCCGGTAGGTAGCGGCTACGAGCAGTACTTC
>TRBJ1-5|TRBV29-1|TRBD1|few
CSVRDSMNQPQHF
TGCAGCGTCCGGGACAGCATGAATCAGCCCCAGCATTTT
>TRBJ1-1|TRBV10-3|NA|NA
CAISITGTRSEAFF
TGTGCCATCAGTATAACCGGGACACGCTCTGAAGCTTTCTTT
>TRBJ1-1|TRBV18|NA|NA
CASSPNTNTEAFF
TGTGCCAGCTCACCGAATACTAACACTGAAGCTTTCTTT
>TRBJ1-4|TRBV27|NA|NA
CASSSGQSSTNEKLFF
TGTGCCAGCAGTTCAGGACAGTCATCAACTAATGAAAAACTGTTTTTT
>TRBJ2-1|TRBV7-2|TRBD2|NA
CASSSPLAGGPYNEQFF
TGTGCCAGCAGCTCCCCCCTAGCGGGAGGGCCGTACAATGAGCAGTTCTTC
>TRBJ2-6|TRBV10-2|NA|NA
CASSPLGYGANVLTF
TGCGCCAGCAGCCCACTCGGGTATGGGGCCAACGTCCTGACTTTC
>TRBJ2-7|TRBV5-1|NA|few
CASSLVDRAYEQYF
TGCGCCAGCAGCTTGGTCGACAGAGCCTACGAGCAGTACTTC
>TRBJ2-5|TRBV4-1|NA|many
CASSLGGGGETQYF
TGCGCCAGCAGCCTAGGAGGGGGGGGAGAGACCCAGTACTTC
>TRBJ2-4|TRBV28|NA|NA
CATYPPAGHGNIQYF
TGTGCCACCTATCCCCCGGCGGGCCACGGAAACATTCAGTACTTC
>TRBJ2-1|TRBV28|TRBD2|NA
CASSPTGGGSYNEQFF
TGTGCCAGCAGTCCCACCGGTGGCGGGAGCTACAATGAGCAGTTCTTC
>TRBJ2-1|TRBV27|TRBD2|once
CASSTGTSGHNEQFF
TGTGCCAGCAGTACCGGGACTAGCGGACACAATGAGCAGTTCTTC
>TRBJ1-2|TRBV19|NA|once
CASSKLVNYGYTF
TGTGCCAGTAGTAAACTAGTTAACTATGGCTACACCTTC
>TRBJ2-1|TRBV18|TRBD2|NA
CASSRMTSQNNEQFF
TGTGCCAGCTCACGTATGACTAGCCAAAACAATGAGCAGTTCTTC
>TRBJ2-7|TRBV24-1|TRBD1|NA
CATSETGGRDEQYF
TGTGCCACCAGTGAGACAGGGGGTAGGGACGAGCAGTACTTC
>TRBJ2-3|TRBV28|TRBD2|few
CATSIAGGGDTQYF
TGTGCCACCTCAATAGCGGGAGGGGGAGATACGCAGTATTTT
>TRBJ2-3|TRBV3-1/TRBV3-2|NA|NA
CASSHTVSGDTQYF
TGTGCCAGCAGCCATACAGTGTCGGGGGATACGCAGTATTTT
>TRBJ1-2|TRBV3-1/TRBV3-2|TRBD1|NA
CASSGDSSYGYTF
TGTGCCAGCAGCGGGGACAGCTCCTATGGCTACACCTTC
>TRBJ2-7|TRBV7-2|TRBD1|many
CATTRDRVGYEQYF
TGTGCGACCACGAGGGACAGGGTAGGGTACGAGCAGTACTTC
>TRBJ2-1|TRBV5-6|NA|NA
CASRGLGEQFF
TGTGCCAGCAGGGGGCTGGGGGAGCAGTTCTTC
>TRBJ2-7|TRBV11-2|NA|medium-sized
CASSFPSSYEQYF
TGTGCCAGCAGCTTTCCTAGCTCCTACGAGCAGTACTTC
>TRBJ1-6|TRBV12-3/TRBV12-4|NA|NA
CASTRRGTPLHF
TGTGCCAGCACCAGACGGGGGACACCCCTCCACTTT
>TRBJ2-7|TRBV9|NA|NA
CASSSDSLSSYEQYF
TGTGCCAGCAGCTCAGACTCCTTGAGCTCCTACGAGCAGTACTTC
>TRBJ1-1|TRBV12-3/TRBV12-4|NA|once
CASSWEGHTEAFF
TGTGCCAGCAGTTGGGAGGGGCACACTGAAGCTTTCTTT
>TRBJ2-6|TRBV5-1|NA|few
CASSVRGSGANVLTF
TGCGCCAGCAGCGTCAGGGGTTCTGGGGCCAACGTCCTGACTTTC
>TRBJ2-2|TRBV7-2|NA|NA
CASSPWTATGELFF
TGTGCCAGCAGCCCTTGGACTGCAACCGGGGAGCTGTTTTTT